This TCR beta chain was observed in a study of T cells in Graves' hyperthyroidism and ophthalmopathy. Study-level findings and limits: Ophthalmopathy, as predicted by the model, came a median roughly 6.5 months after the prediction. Peripheral blood also featured most of the thyroid clonotypes expanded above 0.001.

TCR beta CDR3 sequences were amplified from RNA transcripts. A first-round RT-PCR of the TCR CDR3 used the HTBI primer set. From the multiplex PCR reads, TCRdb called clonotypes with MiXCR, one entry per CDR3 protein. The sample carries approximately 370,000 distinct CDR3 sequences, approximately 15% recorded once. Across 18 months, stable Graves' hyperthyroidism was marked by no progression to ophthalmopathy. Diagnoses rested on clinical symptoms, serum thyroxine and TRAb, thyroid ultrasound and orbital computed tomography. This clonotype was counted at least ten times. Its antigen remains unknown. The sample taken for sequencing was blood. The receptor's source is a woman aged 25 to 39 with Graves' hyperthyroidism.

DNA for the CDR3: TGTGCCAGCTCACCAGTTAGTACCACAGATACGCAGTATTTT. Translating it yields CASSPVSTTDTQYF. This sequence joins TRBV18 and TRBJ2-3; D is undetermined. V gave up 2 bases and J gave up 2 bases, with 8 bases separating them. This CDR3 is built from 14 residues. In germline, CDR1 is KGHSH, CDR2 LQKENI.